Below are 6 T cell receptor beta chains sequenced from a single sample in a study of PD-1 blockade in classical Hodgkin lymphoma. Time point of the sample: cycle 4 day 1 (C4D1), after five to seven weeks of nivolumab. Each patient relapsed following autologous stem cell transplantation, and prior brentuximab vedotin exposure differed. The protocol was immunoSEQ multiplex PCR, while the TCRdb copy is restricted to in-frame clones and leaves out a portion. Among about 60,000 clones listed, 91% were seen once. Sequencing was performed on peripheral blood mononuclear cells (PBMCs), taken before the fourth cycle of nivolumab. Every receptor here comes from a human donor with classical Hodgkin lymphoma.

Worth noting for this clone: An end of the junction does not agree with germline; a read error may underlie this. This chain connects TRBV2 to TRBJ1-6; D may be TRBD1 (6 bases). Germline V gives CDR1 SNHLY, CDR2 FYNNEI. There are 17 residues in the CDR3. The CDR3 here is CAGSGTPAGIWNSPLHF. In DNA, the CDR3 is TGTGCCGGCAGCGGGACACCGGCGGGGATATGGAATTCACCCCTCCACTTT.

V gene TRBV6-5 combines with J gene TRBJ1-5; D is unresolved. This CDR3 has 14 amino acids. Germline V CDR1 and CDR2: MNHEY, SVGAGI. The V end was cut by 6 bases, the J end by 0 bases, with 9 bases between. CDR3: CASRGGYSNQPQHF. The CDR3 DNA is TGTGCCAGCAGAGGCGGGTATAGCAATCAGCCCCAGCATTTT.

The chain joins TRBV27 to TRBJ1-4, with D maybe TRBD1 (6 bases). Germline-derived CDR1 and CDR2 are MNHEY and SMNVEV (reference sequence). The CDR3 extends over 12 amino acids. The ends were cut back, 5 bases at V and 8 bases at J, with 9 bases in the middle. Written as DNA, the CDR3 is TGTGCCAGCAGTGGGAGGGGGGAAAAACTGTTTTTT. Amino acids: CASSGRGEKLFF.

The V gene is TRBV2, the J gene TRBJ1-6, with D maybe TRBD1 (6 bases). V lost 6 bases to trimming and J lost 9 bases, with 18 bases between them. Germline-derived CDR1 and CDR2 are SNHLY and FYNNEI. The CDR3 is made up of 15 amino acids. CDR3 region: CASSEDRVQGSPLHF. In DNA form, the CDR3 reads TGTGCCAGCAGCGAGGACAGAGTCCAAGGTTCACCCCTCCACTTT.

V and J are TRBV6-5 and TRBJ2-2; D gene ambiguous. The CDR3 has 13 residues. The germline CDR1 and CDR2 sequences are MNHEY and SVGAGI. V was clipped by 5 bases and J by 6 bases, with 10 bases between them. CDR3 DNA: TGTGCCAGCAGTGCCTCGGGTGCCGGGGAGCTGTTTTTT. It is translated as CASSASGAGELFF.

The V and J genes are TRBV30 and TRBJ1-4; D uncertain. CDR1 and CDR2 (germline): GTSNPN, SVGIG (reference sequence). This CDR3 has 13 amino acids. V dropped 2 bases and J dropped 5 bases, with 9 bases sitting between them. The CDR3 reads CAWSQRRNEKLFF. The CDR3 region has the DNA TGTGCCTGGAGTCAACGGAGGAATGAAAAACTGTTTTTT. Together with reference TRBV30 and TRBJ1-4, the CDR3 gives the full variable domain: SQTIHQWPATLVQPVGSPLSLECTVEGTSNPNLYWYRQAAGRGLQLLFYSVGIGQISSEVPQNLSASRPQDRQFILSSKKLLLSDSGFYLCAWSQRRNEKLFFGSGTQLSVL.